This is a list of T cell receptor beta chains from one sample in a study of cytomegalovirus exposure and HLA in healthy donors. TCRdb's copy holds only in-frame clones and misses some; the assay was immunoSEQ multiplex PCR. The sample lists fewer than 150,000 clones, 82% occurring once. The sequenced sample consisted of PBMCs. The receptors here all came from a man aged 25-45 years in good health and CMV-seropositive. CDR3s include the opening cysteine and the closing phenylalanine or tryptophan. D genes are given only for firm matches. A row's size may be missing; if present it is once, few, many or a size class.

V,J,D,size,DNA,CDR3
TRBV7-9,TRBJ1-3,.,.,TGTGCCAGCAGCTTAGGACAGCTGGGAAACACCATATATTTT,CASSLGQLGNTIYF
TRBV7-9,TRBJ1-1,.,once,TGTGCCAGCAGCTTAGCGTACGGTAGCACTGAAGCTTTCTTT,CASSLAYGSTEAFF
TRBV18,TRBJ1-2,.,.,TGTGCCAGCTCACCAATATCCGGAGATGCTAACTATGGCTACACCTTC,CASSPISGDANYGYTF
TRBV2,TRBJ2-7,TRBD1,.,TGTGCCAGCAATGGACAGGCGAGCCCCTACGAGCAGTACTTC,CASNGQASPYEQYF
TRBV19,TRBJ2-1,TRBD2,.,TGTGCCAGTAGTTTTCAACTCACGGGACTAGCGGCCAACAATGAGCAGTTCTTC,CASSFQLTGLAANNEQFF
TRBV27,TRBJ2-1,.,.,TGTGCCAGCCTCGCAACCCCCGGTGAGCAGTTCTTC,CASLATPGEQFF
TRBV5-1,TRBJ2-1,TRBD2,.,TGCGCCAGCAGTTCTGACTTAAGGACTAGCGGGGTCAATGAGCAGTTCTTC,CASSSDLRTSGVNEQFF
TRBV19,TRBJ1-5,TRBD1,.,TGTGCCAGTATTCCAGCGACAGGGGGCGATCAGCCCCAGCATTTT,CASIPATGGDQPQHF
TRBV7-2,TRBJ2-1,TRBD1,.,TGTGCCAGCAGCTACGGGACAGGGCAATACAATGAGCAGTTCTTC,CASSYGTGQYNEQFF
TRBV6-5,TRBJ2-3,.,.,TGTGCCAGCAGAACTGAGACAGATACGCAGTATTTT,CASRTETDTQYF
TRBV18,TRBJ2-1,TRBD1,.,TGTGCCAGCTCAACAGGGGTGGACAATGAGCAGTTCTTC,CASSTGVDNEQFF
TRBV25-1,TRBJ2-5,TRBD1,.,TGTGCCAGCGGCCGGGACAGTACAGAGACCCAGTACTTC,CASGRDSTETQYF
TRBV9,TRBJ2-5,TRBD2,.,TGTGCCAGCAGCGGTAATCCTAGCGGGACCTTCCAAGAGACCCAGTACTTC,CASSGNPSGTFQETQYF
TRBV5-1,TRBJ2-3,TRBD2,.,TGCGCCAGCAGCCCTAGGACTAGCGGTAGCACAGATACGCAGTATTTT,CASSPRTSGSTDTQYF
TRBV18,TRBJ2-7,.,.,TGTGCCAGCTCAAACCCGAGATTAAACTACGAGCAGTACTTC,CASSNPRLNYEQYF
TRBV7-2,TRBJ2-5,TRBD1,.,TGTGCCAGCAGCGCAAGGGGGCGGGAGACCCAGTACTTC,CASSARGRETQYF
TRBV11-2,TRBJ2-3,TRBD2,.,TGTGCCAGCAGCCCTACAGCGGGAGGGATGGATACGCAGTATTTT,CASSPTAGGMDTQYF
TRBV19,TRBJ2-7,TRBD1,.,TGTGCCAGCAGTAGAAAGGGGGCAGTGGGGCACTCCTACGAGCAGTACTTC,CASSRKGAVGHSYEQYF
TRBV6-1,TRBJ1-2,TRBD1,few,TGTGCCAGCAGGGGACAGCTATCCTATGGCTATGGCTACACCTTC,CASRGQLSYGYGYTF
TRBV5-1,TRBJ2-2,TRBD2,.,TGCGCCAGCAGCTCAAAATGGACTAGCGGGAACACCGGGGAGCTGTTTTTT,CASSSKWTSGNTGELFF
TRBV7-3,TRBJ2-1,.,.,TGTGCCAGCAGCCCCCAAGGCCCTCTTACGGGAAATGAGCAGTTCTTC,CASSPQGPLTGNEQFF
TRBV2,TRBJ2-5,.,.,TGTGCCAGCAGTGAAGGCGGGGAGACCCAGTACTTC,CASSEGGETQYF
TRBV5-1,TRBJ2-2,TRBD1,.,TGCGCCAGCAACAGGGGGACCGAGAACACCGGGGAGCTGTTTTTT,CASNRGTENTGELFF
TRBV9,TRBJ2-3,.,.,TGTGCCAGCAGCGTAGCTGGACCCGGGGCAGATACGCAGTATTTT,CASSVAGPGADTQYF
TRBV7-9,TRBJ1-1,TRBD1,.,TGTGCCAGCAGTCCACAGGGGGCAAACACTGAAGCTTTCTTT,CASSPQGANTEAFF
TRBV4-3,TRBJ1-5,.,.,TGCGCCAGCAGCCAAGACCTGGGGGGGCGCGGTCAGCCCCAGCATTTT,CASSQDLGGRGQPQHF
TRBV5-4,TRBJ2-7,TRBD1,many,TGTGCCAGCAGCTTGATCGGACAGGGCGAGCAGTACTTC,CASSLIGQGEQYF